This T cell receptor beta chain was obtained from a study of blood T cell repertoires in COVID-19. About the research overall: Acute and convalescent COVID-19 specimens originated in the United States, Italy and Spain.

The participants were between roughly 18 and 100 years old and came from 20 to 30 US areas. People in the exposed group encountered a COVID-19 case within 2 weeks before entering the study. Germline lookup yields CDR1 MNHEY and CDR2 SMNVEV (reference sequence). The CDR3 runs to 15 residues. After removal of 0 bases from V and 7 bases from J, the junction contained 5 bases not matched to a gene. Only one count was recorded for this clone. In the authors' workflow: Estimation of nucleated cell counts was performed using reference gene primer amplification. The repertoire was sequenced with immunoSEQ multiplex PCR; TCRdb's copy has only in-frame clones and lacks some. V, J and clone size derive from that table, while D and trimming were established from the DNA sequence. The data contain some 270,000 clones, roughly 84% of them singletons.

The sequenced sample consisted of PBMCs or T cells enriched from blood (not recorded which). This receptor was taken from a woman aged 50 to 60 who had been exposed to COVID-19. This sequence joins TRBV27 and TRBJ2-7; 11 bases are shared with TRBD1. The CDR3 loop is CASSLSRTGGREQYF. Here the CDR3 DNA reads TGTGCCAGCAGTTTATCTAGGACAGGGGGCCGGGAGCAGTACTTC.